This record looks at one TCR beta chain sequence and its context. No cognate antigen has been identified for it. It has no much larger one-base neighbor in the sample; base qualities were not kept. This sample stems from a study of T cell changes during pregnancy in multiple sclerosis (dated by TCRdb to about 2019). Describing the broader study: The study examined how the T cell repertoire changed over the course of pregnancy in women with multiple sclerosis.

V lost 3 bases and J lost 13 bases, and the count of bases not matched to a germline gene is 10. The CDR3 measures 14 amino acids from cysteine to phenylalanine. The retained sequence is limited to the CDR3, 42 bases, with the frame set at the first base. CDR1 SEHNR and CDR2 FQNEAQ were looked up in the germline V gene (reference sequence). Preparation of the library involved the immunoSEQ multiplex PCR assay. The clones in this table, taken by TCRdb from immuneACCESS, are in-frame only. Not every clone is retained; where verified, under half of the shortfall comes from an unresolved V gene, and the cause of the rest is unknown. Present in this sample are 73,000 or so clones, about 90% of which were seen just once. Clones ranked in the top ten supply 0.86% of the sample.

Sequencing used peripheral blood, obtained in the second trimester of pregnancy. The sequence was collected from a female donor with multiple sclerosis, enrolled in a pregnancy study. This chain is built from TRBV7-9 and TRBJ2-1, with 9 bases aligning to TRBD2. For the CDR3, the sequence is CASSFLVAGEIQFF. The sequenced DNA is TGTGCCAGCAGCTTTTTGGTAGCGGGGGAGATCCAGTTCTTC.